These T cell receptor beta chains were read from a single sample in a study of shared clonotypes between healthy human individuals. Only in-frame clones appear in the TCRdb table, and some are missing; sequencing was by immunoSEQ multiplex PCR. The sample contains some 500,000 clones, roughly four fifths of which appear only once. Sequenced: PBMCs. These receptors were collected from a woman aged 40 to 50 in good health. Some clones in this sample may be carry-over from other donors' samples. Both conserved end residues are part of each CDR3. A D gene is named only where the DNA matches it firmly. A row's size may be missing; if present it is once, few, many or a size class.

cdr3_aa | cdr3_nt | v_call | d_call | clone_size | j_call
CASSPLTGSYNEQFF | TGTGCCAGCTCACCACTGACAGGGTCCTACAATGAGCAGTTCTTC | TRBV18 | TRBD1 | . | TRBJ2-1
CASSQDSGSHNEQFF | TGTGCCAGCAGCCAAGATAGCGGGAGTCATAATGAGCAGTTCTTC | TRBV5-4 | TRBD2 | . | TRBJ2-1
CASSLAGRPDTQYF | TGTGCCAGCAGCTTAGCGGGCAGACCAGATACGCAGTATTTT | TRBV7-2 | . | once | TRBJ2-3
CASSLRSTGVDYGYTF | TGTGCCAGCAGCTTAAGGAGCACAGGGGTAGACTATGGCTACACCTTC | TRBV7-3 | TRBD1 | . | TRBJ1-2
CASSQGGSGRRTGELFF | TGCGCCAGCAGCCAAGGAGGTAGCGGGAGAAGAACCGGGGAGCTGTTTTTT | TRBV4-1 | TRBD2 | . | TRBJ2-2
CASSTGQGRNGYTF | TGCGCCAGCAGCACCGGACAGGGAAGGAATGGCTACACCTTC | TRBV5-1 | TRBD1 | . | TRBJ1-2
CASSSLAGPTQETQYF | TGTGCCAGCAGTTCCTTAGCGGGACCTACCCAAGAGACCCAGTACTTC | TRBV27 | TRBD2 | . | TRBJ2-5
CASSQSNSPLHF | TGTGCCAGCAGCCAATCCAACTCACCCCTCCACTTT | TRBV16 | . | . | TRBJ1-6
CASSSLAGGSYEQYF | TGTGCCAGCAGTTCCCTAGCGGGAGGGTCCTACGAGCAGTACTTC | TRBV28 | TRBD2 | once | TRBJ2-7
CASSYGTPPSVEQYF | TGTGCCAGCAGCTACGGGACTCCTCCGAGTGTGGAGCAGTACTTC | TRBV5-6 | . | . | TRBJ2-7
CASSLDRSGSINYGYTF | TGTGCCAGCAGCTTAGATCGGTCGGGCAGTATTAACTATGGCTACACCTTC | TRBV11-2 | . | . | TRBJ1-2
CASSQSKGSNEKLFF | TGTGCCAGCAGTCAATCAAAGGGTTCTAATGAAAAACTGTTTTTT | TRBV7-9 | . | few | TRBJ1-4
CASSRPNLAGADNEQFF | TGTGCCAGCAGCCGACCAAACCTAGCGGGAGCGGACAATGAGCAGTTCTTC | TRBV7-9 | TRBD2 | . | TRBJ2-1
CASLGQVEPETYEQYF | TGTGCCAGCTTGGGACAGGTTGAACCAGAAACCTACGAGCAGTACTTC | TRBV21-1 | . | . | TRBJ2-7
CAWSVGLGTAGKIQYF | TGTGCCTGGAGTGTGGGCTTAGGGACAGCGGGAAAAATTCAGTACTTC | TRBV30 | . | . | TRBJ2-4
CASSLSGGGTAFLNTGELFF | TGTGCCAGCAGTTTATCGGGAGGGGGGACCGCCTTCCTTAACACCGGGGAGCTGTTTTTT | TRBV27 | . | . | TRBJ2-2
CASSKPAGGSYNEQFF | TGTGCCAGCAGTAAACCAGCGGGAGGCTCCTACAATGAGCAGTTCTTC | TRBV28 | TRBD2 | . | TRBJ2-1
CARCTGDRYSNQPQHF | TGTGCCAGATGTACAGGGGACCGCTATAGCAATCAGCCCCAGCATTTT | TRBV19 | TRBD1 | . | TRBJ1-5
CATSREGRFGNTIYF | TGTGCCACCAGCAGAGAGGGGCGGTTCGGAAACACCATATATTTT | TRBV15 | . | . | TRBJ1-3
CASSFGRNTEAFF | TGTGCCAGCAGCTTCGGCAGAAACACTGAAGCTTTCTTT | TRBV7-2 | . | few | TRBJ1-1
CASTPGLNTGELFF | TGTGCCAGCACCCCAGGCCTGAACACCGGGGAGCTGTTTTTT | TRBV28 | . | . | TRBJ2-2
CASTMSGTISYNEQFF | TGTGCCAGCACCATGAGCGGGACAATCTCCTACAATGAGCAGTTCTTC | TRBV27 | . | . | TRBJ2-1
CASSGSGPGGEETQYF | TGCGCCAGCAGCGGCTCCGGGCCAGGGGGCGAGGAGACCCAGTACTTC | TRBV4-1 | TRBD1 | . | TRBJ2-5
CATSRQGAGVGEQYF | TGTGCCACCAGCAGGCAGGGGGCGGGAGTGGGAGAGCAGTACTTC | TRBV15 | . | . | TRBJ2-7
CATSRAPWGSGTHNEQFF | TGTGCCACCAGCAGAGCCCCCTGGGGCAGCGGGACACACAATGAGCAGTTCTTC | TRBV15 | . | . | TRBJ2-1
CASSLGTDNMNTETFF | TGCGCCAGCAGCCTAGGGACAGATAATATGAACACTGAAACTTTCTTT | TRBV5-1 | TRBD1 | . | TRBJ1-1
CATSRTGAGEQYF | TGTGCCACCAGCAGGACGGGAGCGGGCGAGCAGTACTTC | TRBV15 | . | many | TRBJ2-7
CASSLGAGTGELFF | TGTGCCAGCAGCCTCGGGGCAGGGACCGGGGAGCTGTTTTTT | TRBV14 | . | . | TRBJ2-2
CASSSTKVDREAFF | TGTGCCAGCAGCTCAACTAAAGTAGACCGTGAAGCTTTCTTT | TRBV7-9 | . | . | TRBJ1-1
CSVGQGYYEQYF | TGCAGCGTTGGGCAGGGCTACTACGAGCAGTACTTC | TRBV29-1 | . | . | TRBJ2-7
CAWSLGDRDHQEQYF | TGTGCCTGGAGTTTGGGAGACAGGGATCATCAGGAGCAGTACTTC | TRBV30 | TRBD1 | . | TRBJ2-7
CASTPMARNTGELFF | TGTGCCAGCACCCCCATGGCTAGGAACACCGGGGAGCTGTTTTTT | TRBV11-2 | . | . | TRBJ2-2
CASSPNRQPNTEAFF | TGTGCCAGCAGCCCCAATCGACAGCCGAACACTGAAGCTTTCTTT | TRBV7-8 | . | . | TRBJ1-1
CASSVGQGQTQYF | TGTGCCAGCAGCGTAGGACAGGGTCAGACCCAGTACTTC | TRBV9 | TRBD1 | . | TRBJ2-5
CASSPDRGMNTEAFF | TGTGCCAGCAGCCCCGACAGGGGGATGAACACTGAAGCTTTCTTT | TRBV5-6 | TRBD1 | . | TRBJ1-1
CASSLWGDTEAFF | TGTGCCAGCAGCTTATGGGGGGACACTGAAGCTTTCTTT | TRBV7-9 | . | . | TRBJ1-1
CAWSVGGPTSGKRYEQYF | TGTGCCTGGAGTGTAGGAGGGCCGACTAGCGGGAAGAGGTACGAGCAGTACTTC | TRBV30 | TRBD2 | . | TRBJ2-7
CAWSKPFSNQPQHF | TGTGCCTGGTCCAAGCCTTTTAGCAATCAGCCCCAGCATTTT | TRBV30 | . | . | TRBJ1-5
CASTGTPGTDTQYF | TGTGCCAGCACCGGGACACCCGGCACAGATACGCAGTATTTT | TRBV6-6 | . | . | TRBJ2-3
CASSSLTGGEQYF | TGTGCCAGCAGTTCCCTCACAGGGGGCGAGCAGTACTTC | TRBV27 | TRBD1 | . | TRBJ2-7
CASSPRSGQDNYEQYF | TGCGCCAGCAGCCCTAGGTCCGGGCAGGACAACTACGAGCAGTACTTC | TRBV5-1 | . | . | TRBJ2-7
CASTGSTYEQYF | TGTGCCAGCACTGGGAGTACCTACGAGCAGTACTTC | TRBV28 | . | . | TRBJ2-7
CASSLSQGLGTEAFF | TGTGCCAGCAGTTTATCCCAGGGTTTGGGTACTGAAGCTTTCTTT | TRBV27 | . | few | TRBJ1-1
CASSRDTGYEQYF | TGTGCCAGCAGTAGGGACACCGGCTACGAGCAGTACTTC | TRBV6-4 | . | . | TRBJ2-7
CASSVLGASGRNEQYF | TGTGCCAGCTCAGTACTTGGGGCTAGCGGGAGGAACGAGCAGTACTTC | TRBV18 | TRBD2 | . | TRBJ2-7
CSVENGAYGYTF | TGCAGCGTTGAAAATGGAGCCTATGGCTACACCTTC | TRBV29-1 | . | . | TRBJ1-2
CASSRRHSRGWYTGELFF | TGTGCCAGCAGCCGACGCCACTCCAGGGGGTGGTACACCGGGGAGCTGTTTTTT | TRBV7-2 | TRBD1 | . | TRBJ2-2
CAWSGGRTYNEQFF | TGTGCCTGGAGTGGGGGGAGAACCTACAATGAGCAGTTCTTC | TRBV30 | . | . | TRBJ2-1
CASRIQAISYEQYF | TGTGCCAGCCGTATTCAGGCTATCTCCTACGAGCAGTACTTC | TRBV2 | . | few | TRBJ2-7
CASSLAGALSYEQYF | TGTGCCAGCAGCCTAGCGGGAGCCCTCTCCTACGAGCAGTACTTC | TRBV7-9 | TRBD2 | . | TRBJ2-7
CASMTGAGTGELFF | TGTGCCAGCATGACAGGGGCGGGCACCGGGGAGCTGTTTTTT | TRBV6-1 | TRBD1 | . | TRBJ2-2
CAISEDAAALTGELFF | TGTGCCATCAGTGAGGACGCGGCAGCGCTCACCGGGGAGCTGTTTTTT | TRBV10-3 | . | . | TRBJ2-2
CASSPPADPSYEQYF | TGTGCCAGCTCACCACCGGCGGACCCGTCCTACGAGCAGTACTTC | TRBV18 | . | . | TRBJ2-7
CATELNLLGYTF | TGTGCCACCGAACTCAACCTCCTTGGCTACACCTTC | TRBV28 | . | many | TRBJ1-2
CASGSNRDEQFF | TGTGCCAGCGGTTCGAACAGGGATGAGCAGTTCTTC | TRBV4-2 | . | . | TRBJ2-1
CASSLGGETKQPQHF | TGTGCCAGCAGTTTGGGAGGGGAAACGAAACAGCCCCAGCATTTT | TRBV28 | . | . | TRBJ1-5
CSVSGLAGTDTQYF | TGCAGCGTTTCGGGACTAGCGGGCACAGATACGCAGTATTTT | TRBV29-1 | TRBD2 | few | TRBJ2-3
CASSYSMWGRKQYF | TGTGCCAGCAGTTACTCGATGTGGGGGAGAAAGCAGTATTTT | TRBV6-7 | . | . | TRBJ2-3
CASSPPGVAGVGEQFF | TGTGCCAGCAGCCCCCCGGGGGTAGCGGGAGTTGGTGAGCAGTTCTTC | TRBV11-2 | TRBD2 | . | TRBJ2-1